This is a list of T cell receptor beta chains from one sample in a study of blood T cell repertoires in COVID-19. Data came from immunoSEQ multiplex PCR; TCRdb stores just in-frame clones and leaves some out. The sample yields about 47,000 clones, approximately 85% seen once. Sequencing used peripheral blood. Every receptor here comes from a human donor with acute or convalescent COVID-19. The donor label of this sample is uncertain. CDR3s include the opening cysteine and the closing phenylalanine or tryptophan. A D gene is named only where the DNA matches it firmly. Size is stated for part of the rows, as once, few or many counts, or as a class when the clone is expanded.

.	TRBV28	TRBD1	TRBJ1-1	CASRFIGQGSTEAFF	TGTGCCAGCAGGTTCATAGGACAGGGGTCCACTGAAGCTTTCTTT
.	TRBV28	.	TRBJ1-4	CASSLPAGATSATNEKLFF	TGTGCCAGCAGTTTACCCGCAGGGGCGACCTCAGCAACTAATGAAAAACTGTTTTTT
.	TRBV11-3	.	TRBJ2-7	CASSSGQEVNEQYF	TGTGCCAGCAGCTCCGGGCAGGAGGTCAACGAGCAGTACTTC
.	TRBV11-2	TRBD2	TRBJ2-5	CASSSVTSGIETQYF	TGTGCCAGCAGCTCCGTGACTAGCGGGATAGAGACCCAGTACTTC
once	TRBV24-1	.	TRBJ1-2	CATSAGSGYTF	TGTGCCACCAGTGCAGGGTCGGGCTACACCTTC
.	TRBV11-3	.	TRBJ2-6	CASSSLSGANVLTF	TGTGCCAGCAGTTCCCTCTCTGGGGCCAACGTCCTGACTTTC
.	TRBV11-1	.	TRBJ1-1	CASSFLRGTEAFF	TGTGCCAGCAGCTTCCTCCGGGGCACTGAAGCTTTCTTT
.	TRBV6-2/TRBV6-3	.	TRBJ1-1	CASSYSTGTEAFF	TGTGCCAGCAGTTACTCAACGGGGACTGAAGCTTTCTTT
few	TRBV4-3	TRBD1	TRBJ1-1	CASSLGTVGRAFF	TGCGCCAGCAGCCTAGGGACAGTAGGTAGGGCTTTCTTT
.	TRBV5-1	TRBD1	TRBJ1-1	CASSSTGMNTEAFF	TGCGCCAGCAGTTCGACAGGGATGAACACTGAAGCTTTCTTT
once	TRBV9	.	TRBJ2-3	CASSPYPTDTQYF	TGTGCCAGCAGCCCCTACCCCACAGATACGCAGTATTTT
.	TRBV27	.	TRBJ2-7	CASSLTNAGVARSYEQYF	TGTGCCAGCAGTTTAACAAATGCAGGGGTGGCCAGGTCCTACGAGCAGTACTTC
.	TRBV5-1	.	TRBJ1-1	CASSLNIHLVNTEAFF	TGCGCCAGCAGCTTAAACATCCATTTGGTAAACACTGAAGCTTTCTTT
.	TRBV16	TRBD1	TRBJ1-3	CASSQSPDRAGNTIYF	TGTGCCAGCAGCCAATCCCCGGACAGGGCTGGAAACACCATATATTTT
.	TRBV24-1	.	TRBJ2-3	CATSDGGTATDTQYF	TGTGCCACCAGTGATGGGGGGACGGCCACAGATACGCAGTATTTT
.	TRBV27	.	TRBJ1-1	CASSFISPSSGEAFF	TGTGCCAGCAGTTTCATATCCCCCTCTTCGGGTGAAGCTTTCTTT
few	TRBV3-1/TRBV3-2	TRBD1	TRBJ1-2	CASSQEVGRDRRDNYGYTF	TGTGCCAGCAGCCAAGAAGTTGGGAGGGACAGGCGGGATAACTATGGCTACACCTTC
.	TRBV6-2/TRBV6-3	.	TRBJ1-2	CASSPPQGGYTF	TGTGCCAGCAGTCCCCCCCAGGGCGGCTACACCTTC
.	TRBV4-1	.	TRBJ1-3	CASSLLSGSGNTIYF	TGCGCCAGCAGCCTCTTGAGTGGCTCTGGAAACACCATATATTTT
.	TRBV7-6	.	TRBJ1-1	CASSPGLIPNTEAFF	TGTGCCAGCAGCCCAGGCCTAATACCGAACACTGAAGCTTTCTTT
.	TRBV11-2	.	TRBJ1-1	CASSLGAYTEAFF	TGTGCCAGCAGCTTAGGGGCGTACACTGAAGCTTTCTTT
once	TRBV5-1	.	TRBJ2-2	CASTPSGEPGELFF	TGCGCCAGCACCCCTTCCGGAGAGCCCGGGGAGCTGTTTTTT
.	TRBV6-5	.	TRBJ2-1	CATRGNSYNEQFF	TGTGCCACGAGGGGGAACTCCTACAATGAGCAGTTCTTC
.	TRBV7-2	TRBD1	TRBJ1-6	CASSLSGTVYNSPLHF	TGTGCCAGCAGCTTATCAGGGACAGTCTATAATTCACCCCTCCACTTT
.	TRBV11-2	TRBD1	TRBJ2-2	CASSLDGQGWAGELFF	TGTGCCAGCAGCTTAGATGGACAGGGATGGGCCGGGGAGCTGTTTTTT
.	TRBV6-5	.	TRBJ2-5	CASSYSWFRATKTQYF	TGTGCCAGCAGTTACTCTTGGTTCAGGGCGACGAAGACCCAGTACTTC
.	TRBV19	.	TRBJ1-1	CASSPWTDKAFF	TGTGCCAGTAGTCCTTGGACAGATAAAGCTTTCTTT
.	TRBV7-2	.	TRBJ2-2	CASSLGLAIYTGELFF	TGTGCCAGCAGCTTAGGGTTAGCGATTTACACCGGGGAGCTGTTTTTT
.	TRBV28	.	TRBJ1-1	CASSFQSGPFF	TGTGCCAGCAGTTTTCAATCAGGGCCTTTCTTT
.	TRBV28	TRBD2	TRBJ2-7	CASSASGYEQYF	TGTGCCAGCAGCGCTAGCGGCTACGAGCAGTACTTC
.	TRBV7-2	.	TRBJ1-2	CASSFPRTVSYTF	TGTGCCAGCAGCTTCCCTCGGACAGTCAGCTACACCTTC
.	TRBV24-1	TRBD1	TRBJ2-7	CATSDPGQGEQYF	TGTGCCACCAGTGATCCTGGACAGGGCGAGCAGTACTTC
.	TRBV6-5	.	TRBJ2-5	CASIQREAQYF	TGTGCCAGCATCCAAAGGGAGGCCCAGTACTTC
.	TRBV28	TRBD1	TRBJ1-3	CASSPWTGAGNTIYF	TGTGCCAGCAGTCCGTGGACAGGCGCAGGAAACACCATATATTTT
.	TRBV27	.	TRBJ2-3	CASSSPLPGRRATDTQYF	TGTGCCAGCAGTTCCCCCCTCCCGGGACGGAGGGCCACAGATACGCAGTATTTT
.	TRBV21-1	.	TRBJ2-5	CASSKGPQTQYF	TGTGCCAGCAGCAAAGGGCCCCAGACCCAGTACTTC
few	TRBV18	TRBD1	TRBJ1-1	CASSQGADTEAFF	TGTGCCAGCTCACAGGGGGCAGACACTGAAGCTTTCTTT
medium-sized	TRBV7-3	TRBD2	TRBJ2-2	CASTSGTTGELFF	TGTGCCAGCACTAGCGGGACCACCGGGGAGCTGTTTTTT
.	TRBV29-1	TRBD2	TRBJ2-7	CSVAGGVSYEQYF	TGCAGCGTAGCGGGGGGCGTTTCCTACGAGCAGTACTTC
.	TRBV4-2	.	TRBJ2-1	CASSQGDEQFF	TGTGCCAGCAGCCAGGGCGATGAGCAGTTCTTC
once	TRBV10-3	.	TRBJ1-2	CAISESLHYGYTF	TGTGCCATCAGTGAGTCCCTCCACTATGGCTACACCTTC
once	TRBV24-1	TRBD2	TRBJ2-3	CATSDRLAGRTDTQYF	TGTGCCACCAGTGACCGACTAGCGGGACGCACAGATACGCAGTATTTT
.	TRBV7-8	TRBD2	TRBJ2-5	CASSTGTSGIPYQETQYF	TGTGCCAGCAGCACGGGGACTAGCGGGATACCGTACCAAGAGACCCAGTACTTC
.	TRBV19	.	TRBJ1-1	CASVGGPTTEAFF	TGTGCCTCGGTGGGGGGGCCGACCACTGAAGCTTTCTTT
.	TRBV6-6	TRBD2	TRBJ2-5	CASSPLLAGFQETQYF	TGTGCCAGCAGCCCACTACTAGCGGGGTTCCAAGAGACCCAGTACTTC
.	TRBV6-5	TRBD1	TRBJ2-3	CASSYTTGKGGDTQYF	TGTGCCAGCAGTTATACGACAGGGAAAGGGGGAGATACGCAGTATTTT
.	TRBV19	TRBD1	TRBJ1-5	CASTKGTAPNQPQHF	TGTGCCAGTACTAAAGGGACAGCTCCCAATCAGCCCCAGCATTTT
.	TRBV6-5	TRBD1	TRBJ1-5	CASRTGTNQPQHF	TGTGCCAGCAGGACAGGGACAAATCAGCCCCAGCATTTT
.	TRBV7-2	.	TRBJ2-3	CASSRLLDTQYF	TGTGCCAGCAGCCGCTTACTAGATACGCAGTATTTT
.	TRBV19	TRBD2	TRBJ2-1	CASSLQRGVSWQFF	TGTGCCAGTAGTTTGCAACGGGGGGTATCATGGCAGTTCTTC
.	TRBV30	.	TRBJ2-2	CAWSLGVSGELFF	TGTGCCTGGAGTCTAGGGGTTTCCGGGGAGCTGTTTTTT